What follows describes a single T cell receptor (beta chain). This sample is drawn from a study of T-cell reconstitution after alpha-beta-depleted transplantation in children. The library targeted TCRbeta and was prepared with unique molecular identifiers. TCRdb re-called the PCR reads through MiXCR, storing one row per CDR3 protein. This sample yields some 600,000 distinct CDR3 sequences, of which 16% are seen a single time; around 0.96% belongs to the top ten. This material consisted of PBMCs from the stem cell graft donor, taken from the stem cell graft. The source of this sequence is a human donor who donated a stem cell graft to a child with acute myeloid leukemia.

This chain's CDR3 is CATMGQGARGFGYTF. The CDR3 DNA sequence: TGTGCCACCATGGGTCAGGGAGCAAGGGGATTTGGCTACACCTTC. The chain combines TRBV27 with TRBJ1-2; possible D gene TRBD1, 5 bases. Trimming cost V 10 bases and J 7 bases, with 25 bases left between them. The CDR3 spans 15 residues. Germline CDR1 is MNHEY and CDR2 is SMNVEV (reference sequence).